The TCR beta chain under discussion was sequenced for a study of T cell repertoires in cytomegalovirus infection. Study overall: The authors relied on CMV epitopes, both recently identified HLA-C-restricted and well-studied HLA-B-restricted. Study findings and constraints: CMV carriers having the relevant HLA were flagged by cumulative public TCR beta family frequency. It was HLA-C-restricted CMV-specific TCR beta clonotypes that dominated the response ex vivo.

There are many counts of this clonotype. Its antigen remains unknown. Each CDR3 protein is one row after TCRdb ran MiXCR on the reads. The sample contains tens of thousands of distinct CDR3 sequences, about 24% of which appear only once. The material was CD8+ T cells from cultured PBMCs, obtained from culture after CMV antigen stimulation. The receptor comes from a human donor in good health (CMV status not recorded). Some clones in this sample may be carry-over from other donors' samples.

Written as DNA, the CDR3 is TGTGCCAGCAGTGTACCTCGGGGACAGACTTCGATGAACACTGAAGCTTTCTTT. This gives the protein CASSVPRGQTSMNTEAFF. This chain links TRBV2 with TRBJ1-1; 7 nucleotides match TRBD1. CDR1 is SNHLY and CDR2 is FYNNEI in the germline V gene. V gave up 4 bases and J gave up 0 bases; unmatched junction bases: 14. The CDR3 runs to 18 residues.